These 9 T cell receptor beta chains were all obtained from the same sample, sequenced in a study of cytomegalovirus exposure and HLA in healthy donors. Profiled with immunoSEQ multiplex PCR; TCRdb holds only in-frame clones, not every one. The sample records fewer than 200,000 clones, about nine tenths being singletons. The sequenced material came from PBMCs. These receptors were obtained from a man younger than 30 in good health and CMV-seropositive.

In nucleotides, the CDR3 is TGCGCCAGCAGTGAGGGACAGGGGACCCGTACGCAGTATTTT. This sequence encodes CASSEGQGTRTQYF. The chain couples TRBV10-1 to TRBJ2-3, with 9 nucleotides matching TRBD1. J lost 8 bases, V lost 2 bases, and 5 bases had no gene match. The CDR3 contains 14 residues. CDR1 and CDR2 from the germline V gene are WNHNN and SYGVQD (reference sequence).

The chain couples TRBV28 to TRBJ2-7, with 9 bases matching TRBD1. The CDR3 spans 14 residues. Trimming removed 5 bases from V and 1 base from J; junction bases left unmatched: 3. Germline V gene data show CDR1 as MDHEN and CDR2 as SYDVKM. The chain's CDR3 is CASSPGQGSYEQYF. The CDR3 DNA follows: TGTGCCAGCAGTCCGGGACAGGGTTCCTACGAGCAGTACTTC.

The J gene is TRBJ2-1, the V gene TRBV4-1; D might be TRBD1 (8 bases). Per the germline V gene, CDR1 is MGHRA and CDR2 is YSYEKL. The CDR3 consists of 14 residues. Trimming removed 0 bases from V and 8 bases from J, with 11 bases in between. CDR3 region: CASSQEQGGHEQFF. The CDR3 coding sequence is TGCGCCAGCAGCCAAGAACAGGGGGGGCATGAGCAGTTCTTC.

The chain couples TRBV7-3 to TRBJ2-2; TRBD1 matches 8 bases. CDR3 length: 14 amino acids. CDR1 SGHTA and CDR2 FQGTGA come from the germline V gene. J gave up 0 bases and V 8 bases, and 2 bases lay outside the gene matches. The CDR3: CASRTGPNTGELFF. CDR3 nucleotide sequence: TGTGCCAGCCGGACAGGGCCGAACACCGGGGAGCTGTTTTTT.

This clone was counted a single time. The chain uses TRBV9 and TRBJ2-1, with a weak D call TRBD2 (5 bases). Germline CDR1 SGDLS, CDR2 YYNGEE. V dropped 1 base and J dropped 0 bases, with 11 bases sitting between them. CDR3 length: 16 residues. CDR3 in amino acids: CASSVSLTSSYNEQFF. The CDR3 nucleotides are TGTGCCAGCAGCGTATCCCTAACTAGCTCCTACAATGAGCAGTTCTTC.

The CDR3 reads CASSPHSSSYNEQFF. CDR3 in DNA: TGCGCCAGCAGCCCGCACTCGAGCTCCTACAATGAGCAGTTCTTC. The chain uses TRBV4-1 and TRBJ2-1; unclear D gene. CDR3 length: 15 amino acids. CDR1 is MGHRA, CDR2 YSYEKL, per germline. Trimming shortened V by 4 bases and J by 0 bases, and 10 bases separated the two germline ends.

This sequence joins TRBV5-1 and TRBJ2-2; 10 nucleotides line up with TRBD2. Trimming cost V 2 bases and J 3 bases; bases outside gene matches: 7. Germline assignment: CDR1 SGHRS and CDR2 YFSETQ. The CDR3 is 17 residues long. This chain's CDR3 is CASSFLGAGGYTGELFF. The CDR3 DNA reads TGCGCCAGCAGCTTCTTAGGAGCGGGAGGGTACACCGGGGAGCTGTTTTTT.

The chain recombines TRBV11-2 with TRBJ1-1, with TRBD1 matching 9 bases. J was trimmed by 0 bases and V by 3 bases; bases with no gene match: 2. Germline V gene data show CDR1 as SGHAT and CDR2 as FQNNGV. This CDR3 region has 15 residues. CDR3 loop: CASSFGTGMNTEAFF. As DNA, the CDR3 is TGTGCCAGCAGCTTCGGGACAGGGATGAACACTGAAGCTTTCTTT. The variable domain in full, completed from reference TRBV11-2 and TRBJ1-1, reads EAGVAQSPRYKIIEKRQSVAFWCNPISGHATLYWYQQILGQGPKLLIQFQNNGVVDDSQLPKDRFSAERLKGVDSTLKIQPAKLEDSAVYLCASSFGTGMNTEAFFGQGTRLTVV.

The gene calls are TRBV5-4 and TRBJ1-2, with 8 bases identical to TRBD1. In germline, CDR1 is SGHNT, CDR2 YYREEE (reference sequence). The ends lost 0 bases at V and 7 bases at J; junction bases unmatched: 17. CDR3 length: 18 residues. The CDR3 region has the DNA TGTGCCAGCAGCTTGGGGAGTCTTAGCAGGGGGCATCGGAGTGGCTACACCTTC. It specifies CASSLGSLSRGHRSGYTF.